A single sample gave rise to the 26 T cell receptor beta chains below, sequenced in a study of blood T cell repertoires in COVID-19. Clones were sequenced by immunoSEQ multiplex PCR, and TCRdb holds only the in-frame ones, with some missing. The data show about 210,000 clones, with around nine tenths seen just once and around 1.6% held by the top ten. The sample consisted of peripheral blood. These receptors originate from a man younger than 35 with active or convalescent COVID-19.

This rearrangement joins TRBV7-2 to TRBJ2-6; possible D gene TRBD1, 5 bases. Trimming stripped 2 bases from V and 2 bases from J, with 7 bases between. The CDR3 is 15 residues long. Germline lookup yields CDR1 SGHTA and CDR2 FQGNSA. CDR3 amino acids: CASSLQGAGANVLTF. Written as DNA, the CDR3 is TGTGCCAGCAGCTTACAGGGCGCTGGGGCCAACGTCCTGACTTTC.

V usage is TRBV27 and J usage is TRBJ1-5; D uncertain. V was cut by 2 bases and J by 6 bases, with 11 bases left in between. CDR1 and CDR2 from the germline V gene are MNHEY and SMNVEV (reference sequence). The CDR3 has 14 amino acids. The DNA of the CDR3 is TGTGCCAGCAGTTTAGCCCCACGGAGTCAGCCCCAGCATTTT. Translation: CASSLAPRSQPQHF.

This clone was observed a single time. The J gene is TRBJ2-3, the V gene TRBV30; tentatively, D is TRBD2 (6 bases). V gave up 1 base and J gave up 6 bases, with 11 bases separating them. CDR1 GTSNPN and CDR2 SVGIG come from the germline V gene (reference sequence). This CDR3 region has 13 residues. CDR3 residues: CAWSDGLSDTQYF. CDR3 DNA sequence: TGTGCCTGGAGTGACGGACTATCGGATACGCAGTATTTT. The entire variable domain, with the rest obtained from reference TRBV30 and TRBJ2-3, is as follows: SQTIHQWPATLVQPVGSPLSLECTVEGTSNPNLYWYRQAAGRGLQLLFYSVGIGQISSEVPQNLSASRPQDRQFILSSKKLLLSDSGFYLCAWSDGLSDTQYFGPGTRLTVL.

The V gene is TRBV2, the J gene TRBJ1-1, with D possibly TRBD1 on 6 matching bases. Germline lookup yields CDR1 SNHLY and CDR2 FYNNEI. This CDR3 comprises 15 residues. The germline V and J ends were trimmed by 3 bases and 5 bases, with 16 bases remaining between them. As DNA, the CDR3 is TGTGCCAGCAGTGACCGGCGGAGAACAGGGACTGAAGCTTTCTTT. It codes for CASSDRRRTGTEAFF.

The J gene is TRBJ2-2, the V gene TRBV28, with 9 bases lining up with TRBD1. The CDR3 runs to 16 residues. Germline assignment: CDR1 MDHEN and CDR2 SYDVKM. With 3 bases clipped from V and 2 bases from J, the junction kept 4 bases outside the gene matches. CDR3 in DNA: TGTGCCAGCAGTTTCCGGACAGGGGTAAACACCGGGGAGCTGTTTTTT. Its translation: CASSFRTGVNTGELFF.

The rearrangement links TRBV28 to TRBJ1-1; D is undetermined. This CDR3 region has 14 residues. From germline, CDR1 is MDHEN and CDR2 SYDVKM. Trimming pared 5 bases from V and 8 bases from J, leaving 18 bases between. The CDR3 bases are TGTGCCAGCAGTACCCCGAGGATCGCAACGGAAGCTTTCTTT. This encodes CASSTPRIATEAFF.

The gene calls are TRBV9 and TRBJ2-1, with TRBD2 matching over 7 bases. Trimming took 4 bases from V and 9 from J; bases not matched to a gene: 13. Germline CDR1 is SGDLS and CDR2 is YYNGEE. The CDR3 runs to 15 residues. This chain's CDR3 is CASSTLAEPTIEQFF. The CDR3 DNA sequence: TGTGCCAGCAGCACCCTAGCGGAGCCCACCATTGAGCAGTTCTTC.

This clone has a single count. This chain links TRBV5-4 with TRBJ1-1; TRBD1 aligns across 8 bases. CDR1 and CDR2 (germline): SGHNT, YYREEE (reference sequence). There are 15 residues in the CDR3. The trim removed 4 bases at V and 2 bases at J, leaving 7 bases unmatched. CDR3 region: CASSPKTGVNTEAFF. The CDR3 bases are TGTGCCAGCAGCCCAAAGACAGGGGTAAACACTGAAGCTTTCTTT.

The chain links TRBV4-2 to TRBJ2-2; the match to TRBD2 covers 10 bases. The CDR3 is 15 residues long. CDR1 is LGHNA, CDR2 YNFKEQ, per germline. Trimming cost V 6 bases and J 5 bases; bases outside gene matches: 6. The CDR3 here is CASRPGLAETGELFF. In DNA, the CDR3 is TGTGCCAGCAGACCCGGACTAGCGGAGACCGGGGAGCTGTTTTTT.

The rearrangement uses TRBV7-2 and TRBJ1-2, with 8 bases fitting TRBD1. V shed 7 bases, J shed 9 bases, and the junction held 7 bases outside the gene matches. Germline V gene sequence: CDR1 SGHTA, CDR2 FQGNSA. The CDR3 contains 12 residues. In DNA, the CDR3 is TGTGCCAGCACCCCCGGGACAGGCAGCTACACCTTC. Amino acids: CASTPGTGSYTF.

The gene calls are TRBV24-1 and TRBJ2-7, with TRBD2 identical over 9 bases. Germline assignment: CDR1 KGHDR and CDR2 SFDVKD. The CDR3 has 18 residues. Losses at the gene ends were 4 bases for V and 0 bases for J; bases not matched to a gene: 12. The CDR3 sequence is CATSDEKGLALDSYEQYF. CDR3 DNA: TGTGCCACCAGTGACGAAAAGGGACTAGCCCTCGACTCCTACGAGCAGTACTTC.

The CDR3 nucleotides are TGTGCCAGCAGTTTCTGGTTAGCGGGAGGGAACAATGAGCAGTTCTTC. Its translation is CASSFWLAGGNNEQFF. The genes are TRBV27 and TRBJ2-1; 11 bases align to TRBD2. Germline V gene lookup returns CDR1 MNHEY and CDR2 SMNVEV (reference sequence). V was clipped by 3 bases and J by 5 bases; unmatched bases: 6. The CDR3 sequence is 16 residues long.

The V call is TRBV3-1 (or the pseudogene TRBV3-2), the J call TRBJ2-2, with D perhaps given as TRBD1 or TRBD2 (5 bases each). The CDR3 has 14 residues. The germline V gene encodes CDR1 LGHDT and CDR2 YNNKEL (reference sequence). The V and J ends lost 10 bases and 0 bases respectively, with 12 bases between them. The CDR3 coding sequence is TGTGCCACCAGGGACGGGACGAACACCGGGGAGCTGTTTTTT. Its protein product is CATRDGTNTGELFF.

The chain employs TRBV10-3 and TRBJ2-1, with D tentatively TRBD2 (7 bases). CDR1 and CDR2 from the germline V gene are ENHRY and SYGVKD. V was pared by 6 bases and J by 5 bases, with 17 bases between. The CDR3 extends over 15 amino acids. As DNA, the CDR3 is TGTGCCATCAGGAGGGGGGGCGGTATGGACAATGAGCAGTTCTTC. It encodes CAIRRGGGMDNEQFF.

The V gene is TRBV27, the J gene TRBJ2-2, with TRBD2 identical over 9 bases. The V and J ends lost 5 bases and 6 bases, in that order; junction bases with no gene match: 10. Germline V CDR1 and CDR2: MNHEY, SMNVEV (reference sequence). The length of the CDR3 is 16 residues. The CDR3 reads CASSLLSGSIPGELFF. In DNA form, the CDR3 reads TGTGCCAGCAGTCTCCTTAGCGGGAGTATCCCCGGGGAGCTGTTTTTT.

The chain couples TRBV6-6 to TRBJ1-1, with a tentative D call TRBD1 (6 bases). This CDR3 spans 14 amino acids. V lost 0 bases and J lost 1, with 6 bases in between. CDR1 is MNHNY, CDR2 SVGAGI, per germline (reference sequence). CDR3 sequence: CASSYSTGNTEAFF. Here the CDR3 DNA reads TGTGCCAGCAGTTACTCGACAGGGAACACTGAAGCTTTCTTT.

V usage is TRBV6-6 and J usage is TRBJ1-1; possible D gene TRBD1, 6 bases. Germline V gives CDR1 MNHNY, CDR2 SVGAGI (reference sequence). The CDR3 contains 16 residues. Trimming shortened V by 5 bases and J by 6 bases, and 22 bases separated the two germline ends. The CDR3 nucleotides read TGTGCCAGCAGTCGACGCGCCCAGGGGATTGGGGCTGAAGCTTTCTTT. Its translation is CASSRRAQGIGAEAFF.

This rearrangement joins TRBV5-3 to TRBJ1-2, with 7 positions matching TRBD1. TRBV5-3 is an ORF for which the function is uncertain. V dropped 4 bases and J dropped 6; count of bases not matched to a gene: 12. This CDR3 is 15 amino acids long. CDR3 coding DNA: TGTGCCAGAAGCCGGACTCGACAGGGTAGGAATGGCTACACCTTC. Translation: CARSRTRQGRNGYTF.

The chain couples TRBV3-1 (or the pseudogene TRBV3-2) to TRBJ2-7; 8 positions match TRBD2. This CDR3 contains 17 residues. J gave up 7 bases and V 0 bases, and 14 bases lay outside the gene matches. Germline CDR1 reads LGHDT; CDR2 reads YNNKEL (reference sequence). CDR3 amino acids: CASSQDHPGLVDREQYF. CDR3 DNA: TGTGCCAGCAGCCAAGATCACCCGGGACTAGTGGACCGGGAGCAGTACTTC.

J is TRBJ2-5 and V is TRBV18; 7 bases fit TRBD2. Germline CDR1 is KGHSH and CDR2 is LQKENI. The ends lost 1 base at V and 1 base at J; junction bases unmatched: 3. The CDR3 sequence is 15 residues long. The CDR3 spells CASSPLAGAQETQYF. The CDR3 region has the DNA TGTGCCAGCTCACCACTCGCGGGAGCCCAAGAGACCCAGTACTTC. Drawing the rest from reference TRBV18 and TRBJ2-5, the complete variable domain is NAGVMQNPRHLVRRRGQEARLRCSPMKGHSHVYWYRQLPEEGLKFMVYLQKENIIDESGMPKERFSAEFPKEGPSILRIQQVVRGDSAAYFCASSPLAGAQETQYFGPGTRLLVL.

In its sample, this clone was seen a few times. The chain recombines TRBV5-4 with TRBJ1-3, with D unresolved. The CDR3 consists of 14 residues. V was clipped by 3 bases and J by 0 bases, with 7 bases between them. The V gene's germline CDR1 is SGHNT and CDR2 YYREEE (reference sequence). In DNA, the CDR3 is TGTGCCAGCAGCTCCGGGAGCTCTGGAAACACCATATATTTT. It yields the protein CASSSGSSGNTIYF.

V usage is TRBV5-5 and J usage is TRBJ1-2; 8 bases are shared with TRBD1. With 7 bases clipped from V and 7 bases from J, the junction kept 18 bases outside the gene matches. Germline CDR1 and CDR2: SGHKS and YYEKEE (reference sequence). CDR3 length equals 16 residues. The CDR3 region is CASAPTSPGGAGGYTF. The CDR3 bases are TGTGCCAGCGCACCTACATCCCCAGGGGGCGCGGGTGGCTACACCTTC.

The chain is built from TRBV6-1 and TRBJ1-6; 9 bases are shared with TRBD1. The CDR3 spans 15 residues. Trimming at V came to 3 bases and at J to 10 bases, leaving 7 bases not matched to a gene. Looked up from germline, CDR1 is MNHNS and CDR2 is SASEGT. The CDR3 region has the DNA TGTGCCAGCAGTGAGATGGACAGGGGAAGGTCACCCCTCCACTTT. This codes for CASSEMDRGRSPLHF.

This chain links TRBV9 with TRBJ2-2, with 8 bases aligning to TRBD2. Trimming cost V 0 bases and J 4 bases; bases outside gene matches: 5. This CDR3 comprises 16 residues. CDR1 is SGDLS, CDR2 YYNGEE, per germline. The CDR3 loop reads CASSVVVSGSTGELFF. The CDR3 nucleotides read TGTGCCAGCAGCGTAGTCGTCAGCGGGAGCACCGGGGAGCTGTTTTTT.

The CDR3, as DNA: TGTGCCAGCAGCTCCGGGACTAGCGATTACTACGAGCAGTACTTC. Its translation is CASSSGTSDYYEQYF. This chain joins TRBV6-5 and TRBJ2-7, with TRBD2 matching 10 bases. CDR3 length equals 15 residues. After removal of 6 bases from V and 3 bases from J, the junction contained 8 bases not matched to a gene. Germline V CDR1 and CDR2: MNHEY, SVGAGI.

The chain joins TRBV30 to TRBJ1-4; the D gene is possibly TRBD1 (6 bases). The germline V gene has CDR1 GTSNPN and CDR2 SVGIG (reference sequence). CDR3 length: 13 residues. V was shortened by 5 bases and J by 8 bases, with 15 bases between the two germline ends. CDR3 DNA: TGTGCCTGGGATAAGGGGGGGAGGGAAAAACTGTTTTTT. The encoded protein is CAWDKGGREKLFF.